This is a list of T cell receptor beta chains from one sample in a study of T cells after yellow fever vaccination. Each CDR3 protein gets one entry after TCRdb re-called the 5' RACE reads with MiXCR. The sample consists of about 30,000 distinct CDR3 sequences, roughly 6% of them appearing once. The sequenced sample was PBMCs, either bulk or a sorted T-cell subset (CD4+, CD8+, memory, or dextramer-sorted; not recorded which), obtained on the day of the yellow fever booster vaccination. These receptors came from a man aged 25-45 years who received the YFV17D yellow fever vaccine. The conserved cysteine and the conserved F or W are not part of the CDR3 here.

j_gene	v_gene	len	CDR3aa
TRBJ2-1	TRBV24-1	9	ATSLYNEQF
TRBJ1-1	TRBV5-1	13	ASSPSSGTLTEAF
TRBJ2-3	TRBV10-3	9	AIQDLGAVY
TRBJ2-3	TRBV20-1	11	SATGTYTDTQY
TRBJ2-7	TRBV28	13	ASSQYRGGNYEQY
TRBJ2-7	TRBV5-6	13	ASSPGAGDTYEQY
TRBJ2-1	TRBV13	13	ASSFVVAAHNEQF
TRBJ2-3	TRBV12-5	11	ASAEDRGDTQY
TRBJ2-7	TRBV30	10	AFKGLSSEQY
TRBJ2-2	TRBV6-4	12	ASSDGEATGELF
TRBJ2-7	TRBV3-1	14	ASSPKPEGLRYEQY
TRBJ2-1	TRBV7-2	11	ASSWSPGHEQF
TRBJ2-5	TRBV20-1	12	SASLGANRATQY
TRBJ2-7	TRBV3-1	9	ASQSSHEQY
TRBJ2-5	TRBV5-1	11	ASKISGQETQY
TRBJ2-7	TRBV13	14	ASSLAGTSGSYEQY
TRBJ2-5	TRBV7-8	12	ASSWGLAEETQY
TRBJ2-1	TRBV30	13	ACTGLAGTYNEQF
TRBJ2-7	TRBV6-5	13	ASSYSSLTPWEQY
TRBJ2-5	TRBV6-2/TRBV6-3	12	ASSYSSYSETQY
TRBJ2-4	TRBV5-6	13	ASSPATTSKNIQY
TRBJ2-7	TRBV6-1	11	ASSMTSSYEQY
TRBJ2-7	TRBV28	10	ASAKTPYEQY
TRBJ2-1	TRBV24-1	12	ATSDATNPGGQF
TRBJ2-7	TRBV19	16	ASSTKGLAGGLVYEQY
TRBJ2-1	TRBV5-1	13	ASSLAASSYNEQF
TRBJ1-3	TRBV19	10	ASGTTGNTIY
TRBJ2-2	TRBV6-1	12	ASSTSAETGELF
TRBJ2-7	TRBV29-1	11	SVERTGGIEQY
TRBJ1-4	TRBV7-2	9	ASSLAEDLF
TRBJ2-3	TRBV10-3	15	AIGKSGSEVGTDTQY
TRBJ2-1	TRBV5-5	13	ASSPRGQGTYEQF
TRBJ2-3	TRBV25-1	12	ASSGRFNTDTQY